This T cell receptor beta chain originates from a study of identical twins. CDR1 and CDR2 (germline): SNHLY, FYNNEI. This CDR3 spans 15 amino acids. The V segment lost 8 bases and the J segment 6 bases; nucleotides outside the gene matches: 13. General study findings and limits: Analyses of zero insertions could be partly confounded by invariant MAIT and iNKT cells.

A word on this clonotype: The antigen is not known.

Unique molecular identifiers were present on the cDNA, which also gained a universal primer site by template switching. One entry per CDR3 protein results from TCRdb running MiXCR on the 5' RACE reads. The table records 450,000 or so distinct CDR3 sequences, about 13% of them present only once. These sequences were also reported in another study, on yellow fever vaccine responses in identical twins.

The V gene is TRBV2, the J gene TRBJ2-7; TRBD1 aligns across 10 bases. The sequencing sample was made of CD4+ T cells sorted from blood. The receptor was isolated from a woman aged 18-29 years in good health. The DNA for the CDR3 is TGTGCCAGCGTAAGGGACAGGGGCTTGTTTAGCGAGCAGTACTTC. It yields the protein CASVRDRGLFSEQYF. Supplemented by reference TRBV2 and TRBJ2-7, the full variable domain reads EPEVTQTPSHQVTQMGQEVILRCVPISNHLYFYWYRQILGQKVEFLVSFYNNEISEKSEIFDDQFSVERPDGSNFTLKIRSTKLEDSAMYFCASVRDRGLFSEQYFGPGTRLTVT.